This T cell receptor beta chain was documented in a study of vaccination effects on CD4 cells after COVID-19. Profiled with immunoSEQ multiplex PCR; TCRdb holds only in-frame clones, not every one. The repertoire includes 20,000 to 25,000 clones, about 65% of them detected once, and over 7.5% sits in the top ten. Notes on this clone: The antigen is not known.

Whole-study findings and limits: In healthy vaccinees, only 1 of 255 vaccine-induced clones cross-reacted with common cold coronaviruses.

CD4+ T cells specific for antigen were expanded with viral peptide pools by the ViraFEST assay before sequencing. It was after roughly 11 days of culture that CD4+ T cells were isolated. Each vaccine recipient was nucleocapsid antibody negative and had no prior SARS-CoV-2 infection. Researchers swapped half the medium for IL-2 medium on both days 3 and 7. The origin of this receptor is a human donor who received a COVID-19 vaccine. This sample comprised CD4+ T cells from PBMCs cultured with HCoV-NL63 spike peptides, obtained before COVID-19 vaccination.

The chain's CDR3 is CASSFSTSGTDTQYF. The CDR3 DNA is TGTGCCAGCAGTTTTTCGACTAGCGGCACAGATACGCAGTATTTT. The chain is built from TRBV27 and TRBJ2-3, with 8 bases identical to TRBD2. Unmatched junction bases numbered 3, after V lost 3 bases and J lost 1 base. CDR3 length equals 15 residues. Germline V lookup: CDR1 MNHEY, CDR2 SMNVEV (reference sequence).